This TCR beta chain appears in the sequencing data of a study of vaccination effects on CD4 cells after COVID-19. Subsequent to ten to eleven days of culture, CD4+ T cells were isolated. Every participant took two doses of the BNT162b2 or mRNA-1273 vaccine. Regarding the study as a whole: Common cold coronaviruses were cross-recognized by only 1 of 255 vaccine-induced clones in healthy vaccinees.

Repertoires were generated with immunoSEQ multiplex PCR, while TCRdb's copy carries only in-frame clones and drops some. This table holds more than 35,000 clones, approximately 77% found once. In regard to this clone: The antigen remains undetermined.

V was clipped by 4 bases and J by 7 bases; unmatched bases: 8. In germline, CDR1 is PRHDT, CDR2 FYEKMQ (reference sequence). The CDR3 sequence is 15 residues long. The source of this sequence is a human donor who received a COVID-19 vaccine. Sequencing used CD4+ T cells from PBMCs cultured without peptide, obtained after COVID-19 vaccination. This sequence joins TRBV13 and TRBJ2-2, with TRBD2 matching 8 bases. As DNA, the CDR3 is TGTGCCAGCAGCTCCAGGAGACTAGCGCACGGGGAGCTGTTTTTT. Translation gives CASSSRRLAHGELFF.